Listed below are T cell receptor beta chains from one sample, sequenced in a study of identical twins. TCRdb reprocessed the 5' RACE reads with MiXCR, giving one entry per CDR3 protein. The data show around 690,000 distinct CDR3 sequences, around 21% seen once. This sample was shared with a second study, whose subject was T cells expressing NK-cell markers.

The sequencing input was PBMCs. All receptors come from a woman in her late teens or twenties in good health. Each CDR3 is given with its conserved first and last residue. The D gene is left open where the match is weak. Rows may omit the clone size; those that give it use once, few, many or a size class.

v_gene	abundance	j_gene	d_gene	CDR3aa	CDR3nt
TRBV18	-	TRBJ2-1	TRBD2	CASSPPLLAGAEQFF	TGTGCCAGCTCACCACCTTTACTAGCGGGGGCCGAGCAGTTCTTC
TRBV20-1	few	TRBJ2-7	-	CSAIKGVDYEQYF	TGCAGTGCTATCAAGGGGGTAGACTACGAGCAGTACTTC
TRBV20-1	-	TRBJ1-6	-	CSAREGLVWYNSPLHF	TGCAGTGCTAGAGAAGGACTAGTATGGTATAATTCACCCCTCCACTTT
TRBV6-4	few	TRBJ2-1	-	CASSDRLYNEQFF	TGTGCCAGCAGTGATAGGCTTTACAATGAGCAGTTCTTC
TRBV20-1	few	TRBJ2-3	TRBD2	CSARELAGVADTQYF	TGCAGTGCTAGAGAACTAGCGGGGGTTGCAGATACGCAGTATTTT
TRBV29-1	-	TRBJ1-1	-	CSVGSGFHTEAFF	TGCAGCGTTGGGTCGGGGTTCCACACTGAAGCTTTCTTT
TRBV20-1	-	TRBJ2-5	TRBD1	CSATAGTGDPVEHF	TGCAGTGCTACCGCCGGGACAGGGGACCCAGTGGAGCACTTC
TRBV27	few	TRBJ1-1	-	CASSLGEKTEAFF	TGTGCCAGCAGTTTGGGAGAGAAGACTGAAGCTTTCTTT
TRBV7-3	-	TRBJ2-2	-	CASGLGTGELFF	TGTGCCAGCGGGTTGGGCACCGGGGAGCTGTTTTTT
TRBV20-1	-	TRBJ2-3	-	CSAATGQYADTQYF	TGCAGTGCCGCGACTGGGCAGTACGCGGATACGCAGTATTTT